Reported below is one T cell receptor beta chain. The antigen is unknown. Expressed TCRB transcripts were sequenced, since all the RNA that had been isolated was reverse transcribed. Assay: immunoSEQ multiplex PCR; the TCRdb copy retains only in-frame clones and omits some. This table has around 140,000 clones, about 10% appearing once. The CDR3 contains 15 residues. In germline, CDR1 is LGHNA, CDR2 YNFKEQ. The V and J ends lost 3 bases and 2 bases respectively, with 11 bases between them. The sample belongs to a study of beta chain features in type 1 diabetes. General observations from the study: Type 1 diabetes patients showed a moderate but significant shortening of TCRB CDR3s in all four CD4+ subsets.

The TCR was taken from a man aged 25 to 40 with type 1 diabetes. The rearrangement uses TRBV4-2 and TRBJ1-3, with a tentative D call TRBD1 (6 bases). Sequenced sample: central memory CD4+ T cells from blood. In DNA, the CDR3 is TGTGCCAGCAGCCAGGCGGACAGAACTGGAAACACCATATATTTT. Protein: CASSQADRTGNTIYF.